This TCR beta chain comes out of a study of T-cell memory formation after mild COVID-19 (dated by TCRdb to the early 2020s). Broadly, across the study: TCR sequence clusters from the two donors were found to be largely donor specific. Two young, previously healthy adult volunteers made up the cohort, one male and one female. Longitudinal TCRalpha and TCRbeta repertoire sequencing tracked T-cell clones expanding and contracting after mild COVID-19 in a couple of donors.

Sequenced using an Illumina NovaSeq 6000. cDNA libraries for TCRalpha and TCRbeta were prepared by 5'RACE using constant-segment primers, with sample barcodes and unique molecular identifiers added. Trizol reagent was used to extract RNA from every sample. Libraries were amplified in two PCR steps, with a second sample barcode and Illumina TruSeq adapters added in the second step. Sequencing of libraries was performed on an Illumina NovaSeq with 2 x 150 bp paired-end reads. Regarding the original processing steps: With migec v1.2.7, reads were demultiplexed and then collapsed into UMI-guided consensus sequences. Using mixcr v2.1.11, UMI consensuses were aligned to TRA and TRB V and J templates and then assembled into clonotypes. A clonotype was counted as expanded or contracted only if both edgeR and NoisET called the change significant, with noise models trained on biological replicates. edgeR calls used a false discovery rate-adjusted p below 0.01 and a log2 fold-change threshold of 1. As an exploratory analysis of dynamics, max-normalized trajectories of the 1000 most abundant clonotypes were examined by PCA with hierarchical clustering. Separately sequenced CD4+ and CD8+ repertoires were used to assign a CD4 or CD8 phenotype to each responding clone. The public reads were reanalyzed by TCRdb: fastp trimming at Q25, MiXCR alignment, in-frame beta chains only. Rows are unified per CDR3 protein, each entry keeping the most common DNA and genes. The authors' filters were not applied to this entry. Counted in this sample were some 190,000 distinct CDR3 sequences; approximately 20% of them appeared once. The ten largest clones capture roughly 2.4% of the sample.

PBMCs were isolated by Ficoll-Paque density gradient centrifugation. Overall study results and their limits: Whether the second-wave clones peaking on day 37 were SARS-CoV-2 specific was not confirmed. The study included only a couple of mild cases, and larger cohorts that include severe cases with pre-infection samples were judged to be necessary. Contracting CD4+ clones were located mainly in the CM and EM memory subsets, whereas CD8+ clones were found to be enriched in EMRA. Clones contracting from day 15 to 85 had balanced CD4/CD8 phenotypes, while a second wave expanding from day 15 to 37 was biased towards CD4+. Some responding clones were detected in pre-infection memory, suggesting pre-existing cross-reactive memory T cells joined the SARS-CoV-2 response.

V ends up 1 base short and J 8 bases short, with an unmatched junction base count of 3. CDR1 and CDR2, per the germline V gene (reference sequence), are LNHNV and YYDKDF. The CDR3 spans 15 residues, from the cysteine through the phenylalanine. The read is trimmed to its CDR3 DNA, 45 bases read in frame from base 1. A remark on this clonotype: No cognate antigen has been identified for it. No base quality values were provided; no much bigger clone lies one nucleotide off.

The clonotype was recovered from an adult woman who had mild COVID-19 (a few samples of this study predate the infection). The sample titles of this study are shuffled in the database, so cell type and time point are left out; the donor was told from shared clones. The sequencing sample was made of PBMCs or a T cell subset sorted from them (not recorded which). Recombination joined TRBV15 with TRBJ2-1, with 12 bases matching TRBD2. The DNA sequence follows: TGTGCCACCAGCAGAGGACTAGCGGGAGTCGATGAGCAGTTCTTC. Its protein product is CATSRGLAGVDEQFF.